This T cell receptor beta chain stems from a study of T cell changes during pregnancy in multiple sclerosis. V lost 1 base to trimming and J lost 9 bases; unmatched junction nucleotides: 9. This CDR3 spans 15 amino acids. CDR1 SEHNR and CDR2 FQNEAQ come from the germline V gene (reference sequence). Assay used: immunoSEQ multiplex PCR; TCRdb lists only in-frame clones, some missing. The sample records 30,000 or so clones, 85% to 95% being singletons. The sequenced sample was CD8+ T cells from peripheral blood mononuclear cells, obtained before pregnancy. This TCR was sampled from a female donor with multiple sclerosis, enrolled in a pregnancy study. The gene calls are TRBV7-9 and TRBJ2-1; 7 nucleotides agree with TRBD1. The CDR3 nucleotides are TGTGCCAGCAGCTTAGTCTCAGGGGGAAAGGCTGAGCAGTTCTTC. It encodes CASSLVSGGKAEQFF.